A single sample is the source of the 20 T cell receptor beta chains below, sequenced in a study of cytomegalovirus exposure and HLA in healthy donors. Vbeta (60) and Jbeta (13) primers were used in the PCR. The table came from immunoSEQ multiplex PCR; TCRdb's copy has only in-frame clones and leaves some out. Of approximately 150,000 clones in the sample, around 65% were seen once. The sequenced sample was PBMCs. The receptors come from a woman in her thirties or forties in good health and CMV-seropositive.

This clone was recorded once. The chain couples TRBV19 to TRBJ2-1; 8 bases agree with TRBD2. With V trimmed by 8 bases and J by 7 bases, 4 bases remained unmatched. The CDR3 is made up of 12 amino acids. Germline V lookup: CDR1 LNHDA, CDR2 SQIVND (reference sequence). DNA of the CDR3: TGTGCCAGTCGGGGGGGCGGGAATGAGCAGTTCTTC. It specifies CASRGGGNEQFF.

The gene calls are TRBV5-6 and TRBJ1-2; a weak D match, TRBD1 (5 bases). The CDR3 contains 14 residues. The V gene's germline CDR1 is SGHDT and CDR2 YYEEEE. The V gene lost 5 bases and the J gene lost 4 bases, with 15 bases spanning the gap. This chain's CDR3 is CASRGQAPAYGYTF. In DNA form, the CDR3 reads TGTGCCAGCAGGGGGCAGGCGCCGGCCTATGGCTACACCTTC. The complete variable domain, with remaining parts taken from reference TRBV5-6 and TRBJ1-2, reads DAGVTQSPTHLIKTRGQQVTLRCSPKSGHDTVSWYQQALGQGPQFIFQYYEEEERQRGNFPDRFSGHQFPNYSSELNVNALLLGDSALYLCASRGQAPAYGYTFGSGTRLTVV.

The chain is built from TRBV9 and TRBJ1-1; 9 bases align to TRBD1. The CDR3 is made up of 17 amino acids. The V segment lost 4 bases and the J segment 0 bases; nucleotides outside the gene matches: 10. CDR1 is SGDLS, CDR2 YYNGEE, per germline. CDR3 in amino acids: CASSPHRGRLVNTEAFF. As DNA, the CDR3 is TGTGCCAGCAGCCCCCACAGGGGGCGCTTGGTGAACACTGAAGCTTTCTTT.

The chain is built from TRBV29-1 and TRBJ1-2, with 7 bases matching TRBD1. Trimming took 1 base from V and 3 from J; bases not matched to a gene: 2. This CDR3 spans 13 amino acids. Germline V gives CDR1 SQVTM, CDR2 ANQGSEA. The CDR3, as DNA: TGCAGCGTTGAAGGGGGGACAGACTATGGCTACACCTTC. Amino acids: CSVEGGTDYGYTF.

This clone came up a few times. The chain employs TRBV27 and TRBJ1-2; 8 nucleotides line up with TRBD1. Germline-derived CDR1 and CDR2 are MNHEY and SMNVEV (reference sequence). The CDR3 runs 13 residues. With 6 bases clipped from V and 7 bases from J, the junction kept 7 bases outside the gene matches. CDR3 amino acids: CASSPGQGLGYTF. In DNA, the CDR3 is TGTGCCAGCAGCCCCGGACAGGGTCTTGGCTACACCTTC.

This sequence joins TRBV13 and TRBJ2-1, with D maybe TRBD1 (6 bases). V lost 5 bases and J 9 bases, leaving 26 bases between the germline ends. CDR1 is PRHDT, CDR2 FYEKMQ, per germline (reference sequence). There are 17 residues in the CDR3. CDR3 residues: CASSPIITRTGLSEQFF. DNA for the CDR3: TGTGCCAGCAGCCCCATCATTACCAGAACAGGGCTAAGTGAGCAGTTCTTC.

The J gene is TRBJ1-1, the V gene TRBV9; tentatively, D is TRBD1 (5 bases). Germline values: CDR1 SGDLS, CDR2 YYNGEE. V lost 4 bases and J 7 bases, leaving 17 bases between the germline ends. The CDR3 sequence is 14 residues long. CDR3: CASSPRVRAREAFF. The CDR3 nucleotides read TGTGCCAGCAGCCCAAGAGTCAGGGCTCGTGAAGCTTTCTTT.

The J gene is TRBJ2-3, the V gene TRBV2; weak D call: TRBD2 (6 bases). V was pared by 7 bases and J by 2 bases, with 13 bases between. The CDR3 length is 14 residues. CDR1 SNHLY and CDR2 FYNNEI come from the germline V gene. CDR3 residues: CASKVAEVTDTQYF. CDR3 sequence (DNA): TGTGCCAGCAAAGTAGCGGAGGTCACAGATACGCAGTATTTT.

This chain uses TRBV7-6 with TRBJ2-3; 10 bases line up with TRBD2. V gave up 5 bases and J gave up 0 bases; unmatched junction bases: 8. CDR1 SGHVS and CDR2 FNYEAQ come from the germline V gene. CDR3 length: 17 residues. The CDR3 sequence: CASSRGLAGESTDTQYF. As DNA, the CDR3 is TGTGCCAGCAGCCGGGGGCTAGCGGGGGAAAGCACAGATACGCAGTATTTT.

The chain recombines TRBV25-1 with TRBJ2-7; TRBD2 matches at 7 bases. V gave up 9 bases and J gave up 5 bases; unmatched junction bases: 10. The CDR3 length is 13 residues. Germline values: CDR1 MGHDK, CDR2 SYGVNS. The CDR3 reads CASTRGGPDEQYF. CDR3 bases: TGTGCCAGTACCCGGGGAGGGCCGGACGAGCAGTACTTC.

The chain is built from TRBV13 and TRBJ1-3, with 7 bases fitting TRBD1. Germline V lookup: CDR1 PRHDT, CDR2 FYEKMQ (reference sequence). The V gene end was trimmed by 7 bases and the J gene end by 2 bases; junction bases not matched to a gene: 8. The CDR3 runs to 15 residues. DNA for the CDR3: TGTGCCAGCACCGTGACAGGGAACGCTGGAAACACCATATATTTT. Amino acid sequence: CASTVTGNAGNTIYF.

The CDR3 coding sequence is TGTGCCAGCCGGGTCATGGGACTAGCGGGAGGGCCGTCTTGGGATACGCAGTATTTT. Translated, it gives CASRVMGLAGGPSWDTQYF. The V call is TRBV21-1, the J call TRBJ2-3; the table assigns TRBD2, which was not confirmed against the DNA. TRBV21-1 is given as a pseudogene. The CDR3 length is 19 residues.

This clone was observed a handful of times. The V and J genes are TRBV28 and TRBJ2-3, with a weak D call TRBD2 (5 bases). V lost 8 bases to trimming and J lost 0 bases, with 12 bases between them. The germline gives CDR1 MDHEN, CDR2 SYDVKM. There are 14 residues in the CDR3. The CDR3 region is CASGLAGSTDTQYF. In nucleotides, the CDR3 is TGTGCCAGCGGGCTAGCTGGGAGCACAGATACGCAGTATTTT.

The CDR3: CATSLFRTSGSVEQYF. As DNA, the CDR3 is TGTGCCACCAGCCTCTTCCGGACTAGCGGGAGTGTCGAGCAGTACTTC. The chain has TRBV15 and TRBJ2-7, with 13 bases identical to TRBD2. Germline V gene data show CDR1 as LNHNV and CDR2 as YYDKDF (reference sequence). CDR3 length equals 16 residues. With V trimmed by 5 bases and J by 6 bases, 10 bases remained unmatched. Full variable domain (outside the CDR3, taken from reference TRBV15 and TRBJ2-7): DAMVIQNPRYQVTQFGKPVTLSCSQTLNHNVMYWYQQKSSQAPKLLFHYYDKDFNNEADTPDNFQSRRPNTSFCFLDIRSPGLGDTAMYLCATSLFRTSGSVEQYFGPGTRLTVT.

This clone appeared a few times. Other DNA variants within this sample encode the same CDR3. The chain carries TRBV28 and TRBJ2-3; the D gene is possibly TRBD1 (5 bases). Germline assignment: CDR1 MDHEN and CDR2 SYDVKM. Trimming removed 6 bases at V and 3 bases at J, with 13 bases between. The CDR3 sequence is 14 residues long. The CDR3: CASSPGQGTDTQYF. CDR3 coding DNA: TGTGCCAGCAGCCCCGGGCAGGGAACAGATACGCAGTATTTT.

The CDR3 here is CSVDWGTQETQYF. In nucleotides, the CDR3 is TGCAGCGTTGATTGGGGCACCCAAGAGACCCAGTACTTC. V and J are TRBV29-1 and TRBJ2-5, with a tentative D call TRBD1 (5 bases). CDR3 length: 13 residues. The germline V and J ends were trimmed by 3 bases and 1 base, with 9 bases remaining between them. The germline CDR1 and CDR2 sequences are SQVTM and ANQGSEA. The full variable domain, rest sourced from reference TRBV29-1 and TRBJ2-5, is SAVISQKPSRDICQRGTSLTIQCQVDSQVTMMFWYRQQPGQSLTLIATANQGSEATYESGFVIDKFPISRPNLTFSTLTVSNMSPEDSSIYLCSVDWGTQETQYFGPGTRLLVL.

The chain recombines TRBV4-3 with TRBJ1-1; no firm D call. This CDR3 has 13 residues. Looked up from germline, CDR1 is LGHNA and CDR2 is YSLEER. The ends were cut back, 3 bases at V and 4 bases at J, with 9 bases in the middle. The chain's CDR3 is CASSQFTGTEAFF. The CDR3 DNA reads as TGCGCCAGCAGCCAGTTTACCGGCACTGAAGCTTTCTTT.

The gene calls are TRBV6-5 and TRBJ2-2; 8 nucleotides match TRBD1. Germline CDR1 and CDR2: MNHEY and SVGAGI. This CDR3 is 14 amino acids long. V lost 10 bases, J lost 4 bases, and 8 bases stayed unmatched. CDR3 DNA sequence: TGTGCCATCCGACAGGGGTGGGGCACCGGGGAGCTGTTTTTT. Its protein is CAIRQGWGTGELFF.

This clone was recorded only once. The chain recombines TRBV19 with TRBJ1-2; 8 bases line up with TRBD1. The CDR3 runs 14 residues. In germline, CDR1 is LNHDA, CDR2 SQIVND (reference sequence). V trimming: 4 bases; J trimming: 3 bases; junction bases outside the gene matches: 4. CDR3: CASSRTTGDYGYTF. CDR3 nucleotide sequence: TGTGCCAGTAGTAGGACGACAGGGGACTATGGCTACACCTTC. Looking up the rest from reference TRBV19 and TRBJ1-2 gives the full variable domain: DGGITQSPKYLFRKEGQNVTLSCEQNLNHDAMYWYRQDPGQGLRLIYYSQIVNDFQKGDIAEGYSVSREKKESFPLTVTSAQKNPTAFYLCASSRTTGDYGYTFGSGTRLTVV.

This clone occurred a few times. This sequence joins TRBV15 and TRBJ2-7, with a possible D match to TRBD1 (5 bases). V lost 3 bases and J lost 7, with 19 bases in between. CDR3 length: 15 residues. CDR1 and CDR2 (germline): LNHNV, YYDKDF (reference sequence). This chain's CDR3 is CATSSDSARHREQYF. CDR3 DNA sequence: TGTGCCACCAGCAGCGACAGCGCCCGCCACAGGGAGCAGTACTTC.